This TCR beta chain is from a study of blood T cells in healthy people across ages (dated by TCRdb to about 2015). The study in broad terms: In model experiments, template switching captured about one uniquely barcoded TCR beta cDNA molecule for every two T cells. Using deep sequencing normalized with unique cDNA molecular identifiers, the study measured how TCR beta repertoire diversity changes with age. Four age groups were formed from the donors: young (average roughly 15 years), middle-aged (around 39), aged (about 68) and long-lived (less than 85). Donors of different ages were randomly distributed across sequencing lanes to avoid experimental bias. Two additional independent replicas of 1 million unique cDNA reads from the same blood draw were analyzed for two donors (one aged 18 to 30 and one aged 80 or older). Results the study describes overall, beyond this receptor: Total diversity estimates from one million sequenced T cells were considered lower bounds and underestimates. Because profiling used bulk unsorted PBMCs, naive and antigen-experienced compartments could not be compared conclusively. Compared with the aged group, the long-lived group had more naive CD4+ T cells, fewer expanded clones and increased TCR diversity, a pattern suggesting age selection. As age increased, observed TCR beta diversity per million T cells dropped in a roughly linear way, and a significant reduction was already evident by age 40. Because donor CMV infection status was unknown, age-related changes in expanded clonotypes were potentially confounded. The percentage of naive T cells measured by flow cytometry correlated strongly with observed TCR beta diversity.

The donors were 40 or so Caucasian individuals from Russia, aged roughly 6 to 100 years, who were systemically healthy. Around 9.9 milliliters of peripheral blood were collected from each donor into EDTA-treated Vacutainer tubes. Ficoll-Paque density-gradient centrifugation was used to isolate PBMCs, with at least 7 million per sample. Total RNA, at least 5 micrograms per sample, was extracted from PBMCs with Trizol reagent. The percentages of naive CD45RAhigh/CD27high T cells were determined by flow cytometry on a PBMC aliquot from every donor. This clonotype showed up just a few times. Which antigen it targets is not known. No quality values exist for individual bases; no much larger clone is one base distant. The library was prepared using 5' RACE. The run used an Illumina HiSeq 2500. A second PCR of about 6 to 12 cycles was run with a J-beta primer mix and a sample-barcoded 5' primer. A unique molecular identifier was introduced onto each TCR beta cDNA molecule by a template-switch 5' adaptor carrying 12 random nucleotides. At least 2.5 million CDR3-containing paired-end reads were obtained from each sample. The Mint cDNA synthesis kit, primed by a TRBC-specific oligonucleotide, was used to synthesize first-strand cDNA from all RNA. All cDNA was treated with uracil-DNA glycosylase and then went through a first 18-cycle PCR with the universal primers M1SS and BC2_uni_R. In the authors' own workflow: For normalization, 1 million high-quality reads, each with a distinct molecular identifier, were randomly selected from each sample. Instead of being binned into consensus sequences, reads that shared molecular identifiers were thrown out. MiTCR, with a Q25 quality threshold and the strictest error-elimination algorithm, was used for CDR3 identification, clonotype clustering and error correction. A nonparametric unseen species model with Euler transformation was used to estimate a lower bound on total TCR beta diversity. TCRdb ran its own pipeline on the public reads, namely fastp trimming at Q25 and MiXCR clone calling, and kept in-frame beta chains. Identical CDR3 proteins give one entry, which carries the most common genes and DNA. The V and J calls were not made by the authors but by TCRdb's processing. Here the sample has 550,000 to 750,000 distinct CDR3 sequences; 20% to 25% occur a single time. Together, the top ten hold roughly 3.6% of the sample.

CDR1 KGHSH and CDR2 LQKENI are derived from the germline V gene. The CDR3 holds 13 amino acids from the cysteine to the phenylalanine. Only the CDR3 part of the read is kept: 39 bases, read in frame from the first base. V gives up 3 bases and J gives up 0 bases, and the segment between their germline ends measures 5 bases. The rearranged chain carries TRBV18 and TRBJ1-1, with the D segment identity uncertain. Sequencing input: blood. The receptor was derived from a man aged 70 or older in good health. The nucleotides read TGTGCCAGCTCACCTCGCTTGAACACTGAAGCTTTCTTT. It specifies CASSPRLNTEAFF.